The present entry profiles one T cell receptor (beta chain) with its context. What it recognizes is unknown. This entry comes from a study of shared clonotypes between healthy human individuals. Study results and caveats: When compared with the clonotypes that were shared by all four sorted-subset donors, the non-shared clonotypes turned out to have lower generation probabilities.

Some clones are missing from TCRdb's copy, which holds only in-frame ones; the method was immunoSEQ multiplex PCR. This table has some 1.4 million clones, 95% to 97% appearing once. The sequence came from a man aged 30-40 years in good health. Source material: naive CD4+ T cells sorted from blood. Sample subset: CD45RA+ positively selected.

CDR3 nucleotide sequence: TGCGCCAGCAGTGAGCGGCAGGGCGCTGAAGCTTTCTTT. Its translation is CASSERQGAEAFF. This chain joins TRBV10-1 and TRBJ1-1; possible D gene TRBD1, 5 bases. CDR3 length: 13 amino acids. Per the germline V gene, CDR1 is WNHNN and CDR2 is SYGVQD (reference sequence). V lost 2 bases, J lost 6 bases, and 10 bases lay in between.